This section outlines one TCR beta chain sequence together with its context. Many counts were recorded for this clonotype. The antigen it recognizes is unknown. One base away there is no much larger clone; base qualities are not given. The sample belongs to a study of CD8 T cells in ankylosing spondylitis (TCRdb year 2017). Context from the whole study: The study profiled T cell receptor beta repertoires in healthy donors and ankylosing spondylitis patients to find disease-linked TCR variants. The full study cohort was made up of approximately 24 ankylosing spondylitis patients and about a hundred healthy donors. Peripheral blood samples were taken, and synovial fluid was additionally collected from ankylosing spondylitis patients.

CDR1 and CDR2 were assigned from the germline V gene as SGHTS and YDEGEE. The CDR3 covers 15 residues, taking in both the cysteine and the phenylalanine. Left in the record is the CDR3 DNA by itself, 45 bases read in frame from the first base. The germline ends are 17 bases apart after V is trimmed by 2 bases and J by 6 bases. Instrument used: Illumina HiSeq 2500. Quantitative 5'-RACE with molecular barcodes was the method used to prepare the TCR beta libraries. The original pipeline was this. To identify disease-linked TCR variants, a new computational method was used, one built on a probabilistic model of VDJ rearrangement. TCRdb itself trimmed the public reads at Q25 with fastp, ran MiXCR and retained productive beta chains. Each CDR3 protein appears once, grouped with its most common genes and DNA. None of the V and J calls come from the authors' own analysis; TCRdb made them. The sample table holds 450,000 to 550,000 distinct CDR3 sequences, of which about 5.2% were seen once. Approximately 4% of the sample lies in the top ten.

Study-level results and caveats: Some of the motif variants had been reported before in the synovial fluid and blood of reactive arthritis patients, a finding that suggests common disease-initiation mechanisms. A TCR beta motif of 8 or 9 highly homologous amino acid variants appeared characteristic of blood from ankylosing spondylitis patients. The disease-linked clones showed a CD8+ phenotype and occurred at relatively low frequencies in peripheral blood. Significant enrichment of the disease-linked clones was reported in matched synovial fluid samples from ankylosing spondylitis patients.

The sequenced sample was blood, either unsorted or a sorted T cell fraction (not recorded which). This chain joins TRBV5-8 to TRBJ1-1, with TRBD1 tentatively as D gene (6 bases match). The receptor comes from a male donor with ankylosing spondylitis. The DNA is as follows: TGTGCCAGCAGCTTCCTCGGCGCGGGGGGCGCTGAAGCTTTCTTT. The resulting protein is CASSFLGAGGAEAFF.